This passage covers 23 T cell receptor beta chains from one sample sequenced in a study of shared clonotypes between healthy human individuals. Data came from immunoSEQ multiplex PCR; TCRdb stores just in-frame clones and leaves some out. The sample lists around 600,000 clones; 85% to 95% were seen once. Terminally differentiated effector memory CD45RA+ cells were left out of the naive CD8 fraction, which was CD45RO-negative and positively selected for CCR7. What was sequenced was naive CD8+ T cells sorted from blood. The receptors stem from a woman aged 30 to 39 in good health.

CDR3 in amino acids: CASSLVPFRLAGGTGELFF. CDR3 nucleotides: TGTGCCAGCAGTCTCGTGCCCTTTAGGCTAGCGGGAGGAACCGGGGAGCTGTTTTTT. V usage is TRBV27 and J usage is TRBJ2-2, with 11 bases that match TRBD2. CDR3 length: 19 amino acids. V was pared by 5 bases and J by 5 bases, with 16 bases of the junction left unmatched. Germline-derived CDR1 and CDR2 are MNHEY and SMNVEV (reference sequence).

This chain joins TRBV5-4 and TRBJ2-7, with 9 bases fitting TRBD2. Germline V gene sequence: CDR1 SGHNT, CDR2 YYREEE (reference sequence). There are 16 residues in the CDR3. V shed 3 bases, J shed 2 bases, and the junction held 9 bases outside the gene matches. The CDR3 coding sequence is TGTGCCAGCAGCTATAGACTAGCGGAACTAACCTACGAGCAGTACTTC. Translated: CASSYRLAELTYEQYF.

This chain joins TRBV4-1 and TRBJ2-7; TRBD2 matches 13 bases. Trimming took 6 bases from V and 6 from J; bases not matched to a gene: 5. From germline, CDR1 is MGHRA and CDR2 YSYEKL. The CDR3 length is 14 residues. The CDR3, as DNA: TGCGCCAGCAGTTGGACTAGCGGGAGTTCCGAGCAGTACTTC. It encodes CASSWTSGSSEQYF.

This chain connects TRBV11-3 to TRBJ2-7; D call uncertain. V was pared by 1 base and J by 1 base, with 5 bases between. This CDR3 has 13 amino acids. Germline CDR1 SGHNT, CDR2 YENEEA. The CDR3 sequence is CASSLAASYEQYF. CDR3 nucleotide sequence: TGTGCCAGCAGCTTAGCGGCTTCCTACGAGCAGTACTTC. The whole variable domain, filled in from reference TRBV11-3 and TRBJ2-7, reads EAGVVQSPRYKIIEKKQPVAFWCNPISGHNTLYWYLQNLGQGPELLIRYENEEAVDDSQLPKDRFSAERLKGVDSTLKIQPAELGDSAVYLCASSLAASYEQYFGPGTRLTVT.

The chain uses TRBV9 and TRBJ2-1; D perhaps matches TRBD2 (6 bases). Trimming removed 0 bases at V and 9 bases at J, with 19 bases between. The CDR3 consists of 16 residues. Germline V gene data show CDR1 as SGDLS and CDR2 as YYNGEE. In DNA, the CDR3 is TGTGCCAGCAGCGTAGGGTGGGGGGATTCAATGGGTGAGCAGTTCTTC. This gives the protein CASSVGWGDSMGEQFF.

The CDR3 spells CASSLGTLPYNEQFF. The DNA for the CDR3 is TGTGCCAGCAGCCTCGGGACTCTCCCCTACAATGAGCAGTTCTTC. The chain uses TRBV28 and TRBJ2-1; D perhaps matches TRBD2 (6 bases). The CDR3 loop spans 15 amino acids. Germline CDR1 is MDHEN and CDR2 is SYDVKM. Trimming stripped 6 bases from V and 2 bases from J, with 14 bases between.

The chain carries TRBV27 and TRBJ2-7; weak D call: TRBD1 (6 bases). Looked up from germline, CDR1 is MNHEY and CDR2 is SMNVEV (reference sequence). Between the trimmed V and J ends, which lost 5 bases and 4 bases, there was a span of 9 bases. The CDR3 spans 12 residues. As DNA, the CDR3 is TGTGCCAGCAGTGCACAGGGTTACGAGCAGTACTTC. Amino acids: CASSAQGYEQYF.

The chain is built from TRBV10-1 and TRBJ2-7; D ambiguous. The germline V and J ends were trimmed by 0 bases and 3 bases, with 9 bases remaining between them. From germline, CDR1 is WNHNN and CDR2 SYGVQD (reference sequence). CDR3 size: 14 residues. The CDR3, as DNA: TGCGCCAGCAGTGAGTCAGGCTACAACTACGAGCAGTACTTC. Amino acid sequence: CASSESGYNYEQYF.

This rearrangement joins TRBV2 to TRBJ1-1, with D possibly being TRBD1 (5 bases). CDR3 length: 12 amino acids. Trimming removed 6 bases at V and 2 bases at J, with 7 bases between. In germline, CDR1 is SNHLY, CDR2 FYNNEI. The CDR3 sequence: CASRQGNTEAFF. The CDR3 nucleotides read TGTGCCAGCAGGCAGGGTAACACTGAAGCTTTCTTT.

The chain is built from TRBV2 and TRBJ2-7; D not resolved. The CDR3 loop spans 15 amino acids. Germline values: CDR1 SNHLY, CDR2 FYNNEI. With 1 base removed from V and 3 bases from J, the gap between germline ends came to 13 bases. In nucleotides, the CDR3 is TGTGCCAGCAGTGAAGGAAACTCCCCGGGCTACGAGCAGTACTTC. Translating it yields CASSEGNSPGYEQYF.

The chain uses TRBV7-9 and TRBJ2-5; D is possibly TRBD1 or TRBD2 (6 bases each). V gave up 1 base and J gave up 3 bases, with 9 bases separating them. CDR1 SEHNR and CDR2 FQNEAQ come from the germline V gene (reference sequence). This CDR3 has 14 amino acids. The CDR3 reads CASSLVRGEETQYF. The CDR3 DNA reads TGTGCCAGCAGCTTAGTAAGGGGGGAAGAGACCCAGTACTTC.

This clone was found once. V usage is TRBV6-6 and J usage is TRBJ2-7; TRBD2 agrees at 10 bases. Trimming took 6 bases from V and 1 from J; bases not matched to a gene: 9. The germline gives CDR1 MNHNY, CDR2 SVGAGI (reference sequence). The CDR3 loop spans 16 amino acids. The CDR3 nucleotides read TGTGCCAGCAGGGACTTAAGCGGGAGGGGTTCCTACGAGCAGTACTTC. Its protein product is CASRDLSGRGSYEQYF.

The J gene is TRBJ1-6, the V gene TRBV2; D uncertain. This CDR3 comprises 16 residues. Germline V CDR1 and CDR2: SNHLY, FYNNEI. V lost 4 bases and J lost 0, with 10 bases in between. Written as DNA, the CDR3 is TGTGCCAGCAGTGCAGGAGAAAGCTCCTATAATTCACCCCTCCACTTT. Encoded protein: CASSAGESSYNSPLHF.

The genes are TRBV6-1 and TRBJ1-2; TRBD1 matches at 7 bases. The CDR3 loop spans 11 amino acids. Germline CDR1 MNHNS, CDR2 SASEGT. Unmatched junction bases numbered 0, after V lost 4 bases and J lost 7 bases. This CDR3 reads CASSGQGGYTF. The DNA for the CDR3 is TGTGCCAGCAGTGGACAGGGTGGCTACACCTTC.

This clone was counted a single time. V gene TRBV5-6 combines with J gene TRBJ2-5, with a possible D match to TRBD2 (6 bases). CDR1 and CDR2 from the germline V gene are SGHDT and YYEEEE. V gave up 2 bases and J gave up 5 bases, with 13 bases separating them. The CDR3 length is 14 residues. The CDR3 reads CASSFGGGHETQYF. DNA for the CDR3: TGTGCCAGCAGCTTCGGCGGAGGGCATGAGACCCAGTACTTC.

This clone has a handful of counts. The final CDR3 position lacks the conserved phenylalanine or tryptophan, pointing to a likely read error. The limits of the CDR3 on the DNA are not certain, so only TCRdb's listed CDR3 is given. CDR3: CASSVGTAY. The chain combines TRBV7-7 with TRBJ1-2. A total of 9 residues make up the CDR3, ends included. The V gene's germline CDR1 is SSHAT and CDR2 FNYEAQ (reference sequence).

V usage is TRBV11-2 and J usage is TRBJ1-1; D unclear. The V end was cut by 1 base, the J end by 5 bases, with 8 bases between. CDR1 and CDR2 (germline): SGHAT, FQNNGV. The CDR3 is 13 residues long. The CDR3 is CASSLGALTEAFF. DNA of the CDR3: TGTGCCAGCAGCTTAGGGGCTTTGACTGAAGCTTTCTTT.

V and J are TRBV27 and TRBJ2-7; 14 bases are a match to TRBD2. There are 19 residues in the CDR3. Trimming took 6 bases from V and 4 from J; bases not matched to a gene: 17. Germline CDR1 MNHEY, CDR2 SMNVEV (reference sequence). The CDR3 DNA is TGTGCCAGCAGCAAATGGGACAGGGGACTAGCGGGAGCCCAATACGAGCAGTACTTC. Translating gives CASSKWDRGLAGAQYEQYF.

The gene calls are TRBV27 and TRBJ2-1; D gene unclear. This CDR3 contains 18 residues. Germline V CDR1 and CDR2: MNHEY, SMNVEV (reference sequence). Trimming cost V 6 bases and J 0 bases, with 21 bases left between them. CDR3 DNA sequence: TGTGCCAGCAGCCCAGGCGTAGTTTATATCGGCTCCTACAATGAGCAGTTCTTC. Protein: CASSPGVVYIGSYNEQFF.

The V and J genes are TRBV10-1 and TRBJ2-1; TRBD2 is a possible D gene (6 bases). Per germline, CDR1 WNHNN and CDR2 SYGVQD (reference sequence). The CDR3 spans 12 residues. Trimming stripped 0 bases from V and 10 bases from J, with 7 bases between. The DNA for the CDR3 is TGCGCCAGCAGTGAGTCGCTAGCGGAGCAGTTCTTC. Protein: CASSESLAEQFF.

CDR3 protein: CASSSSLGRSEKLFF. The DNA of the CDR3 is TGTGCCAGCAGTTCCTCGCTTGGGAGGAGTGAAAAACTGTTTTTT. V and J are TRBV28 and TRBJ1-4; D is unclear. CDR3 length: 15 amino acids. CDR1 MDHEN and CDR2 SYDVKM come from the germline V gene. Between the trimmed V and J ends, which lost 4 bases and 7 bases, there was a span of 16 bases.

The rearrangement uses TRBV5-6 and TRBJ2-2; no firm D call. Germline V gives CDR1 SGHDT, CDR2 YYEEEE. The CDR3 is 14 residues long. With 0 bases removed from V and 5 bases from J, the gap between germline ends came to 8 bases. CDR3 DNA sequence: TGTGCCAGCAGCTTGGCCATCAGGACCGGGGAGCTGTTTTTT. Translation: CASSLAIRTGELFF. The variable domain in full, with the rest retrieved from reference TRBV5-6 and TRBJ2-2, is DAGVTQSPTHLIKTRGQQVTLRCSPKSGHDTVSWYQQALGQGPQFIFQYYEEEERQRGNFPDRFSGHQFPNYSSELNVNALLLGDSALYLCASSLAIRTGELFFGEGSRLTVL.

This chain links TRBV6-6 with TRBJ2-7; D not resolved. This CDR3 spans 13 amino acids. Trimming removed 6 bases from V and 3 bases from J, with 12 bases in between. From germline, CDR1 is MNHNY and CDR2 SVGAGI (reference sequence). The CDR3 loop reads CASSNVGSYEQYF. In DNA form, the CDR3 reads TGTGCCAGCAGCAATGTGGGCAGCTACGAGCAGTACTTC.